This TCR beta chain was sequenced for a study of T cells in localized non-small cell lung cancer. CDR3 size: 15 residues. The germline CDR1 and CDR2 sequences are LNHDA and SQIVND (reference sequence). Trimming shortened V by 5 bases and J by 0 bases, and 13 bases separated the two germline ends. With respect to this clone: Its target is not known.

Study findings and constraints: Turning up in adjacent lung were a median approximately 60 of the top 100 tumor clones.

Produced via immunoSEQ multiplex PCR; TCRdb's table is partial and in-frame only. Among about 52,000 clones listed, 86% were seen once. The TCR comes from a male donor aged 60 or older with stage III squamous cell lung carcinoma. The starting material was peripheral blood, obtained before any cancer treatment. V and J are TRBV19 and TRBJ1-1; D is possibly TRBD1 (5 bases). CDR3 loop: CASSAPGRMNTEAFF. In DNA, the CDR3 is TGTGCCAGTAGTGCCCCGGGACGGATGAACACTGAAGCTTTCTTT.